A single sample is the source of the 2 T cell receptor beta chains below, sequenced in a study of cytomegalovirus exposure and HLA in healthy donors. Primers: 60 Vbeta forward and 13 Jbeta reverse. The data were produced by immunoSEQ multiplex PCR, yet TCRdb's version contains in-frame clones alone and is incomplete. Among about 160,000 clones listed, about four fifths were seen once. Sequencing was done on a sample of PBMCs. The receptors originated from a male donor in good health and CMV-seronegative.

The rearrangement uses TRBV9 and TRBJ2-3; 7 bases fit TRBD1. CDR3 length: 20 residues. V shed 3 bases, J shed 0 bases, and the junction held 19 bases outside the gene matches. CDR1 and CDR2 (germline): SGDLS, YYNGEE. The CDR3 loop is CASSGQSGTEGFPSTDTQYF. The CDR3 bases are TGTGCCAGCAGCGGACAGTCGGGGACAGAGGGTTTCCCGAGCACAGATACGCAGTATTTT.

For the CDR3, the DNA is TGTGCCAGCAGTTTTGGGTCAGGGGACTATGGCTACACCTTC. Residues: CASSFGSGDYGYTF. The genes are TRBV27 and TRBJ1-2, with D perhaps matching TRBD1 (6 bases). Germline loops: CDR1 MNHEY, CDR2 SMNVEV (reference sequence). V dropped 3 bases and J dropped 3 bases, with 11 bases sitting between them. The CDR3 runs to 14 residues.